The rows below give T cell receptor beta chains drawn from one sample of a study of blood T cell repertoires in COVID-19. TCRdb's table, derived via immunoSEQ multiplex PCR, lists solely in-frame clones and lacks some. The table shows 100,000 to 150,000 clones, with around 86% occurring only once. The specimen sequenced was peripheral blood. All receptors derive from a woman in her seventies with COVID-19, enrolled during active disease. Both conserved end residues are part of each CDR3. D genes are given only for firm matches. The size of a clone is reported for some rows only, either as once, few or many, or as a class for expanded clones.

j_call clone_size v_call d_call cdr3_aa cdr3_nt
TRBJ1-1 . TRBV6-5 . CASSYQGRSFF TGTGCCAGCAGTTACCAGGGTAGGAGTTTCTTT
TRBJ2-5 . TRBV10-3 TRBD2 CAISESTLVVRGAPFQETQYF TGTGCCATCAGTGAGTCGACTCTCGTGGTGCGGGGGGCCCCATTTCAAGAGACCCAGTACTTC
TRBJ1-1 . TRBV9 . CASSVTGQNTEAFF TGTGCCAGCAGCGTGACGGGACAGAACACTGAAGCTTTCTTT
TRBJ2-2 few TRBV30 TRBD1 CAWRHGTGGSGYPGELFF TGTGCCTGGAGGCACGGGACAGGGGGTTCGGGATACCCCGGGGAGCTGTTTTTT
TRBJ1-1 . TRBV10-3 . CAIRADYTEAFF TGTGCCATCAGGGCGGATTACACTGAAGCTTTCTTT
TRBJ2-5 . TRBV6-2/TRBV6-3 TRBD2 CASSFPLFRLAGYQETQYF TGTGCCAGCAGTTTCCCACTTTTCAGACTAGCGGGGTACCAAGAGACCCAGTACTTC
TRBJ2-1 . TRBV10-3 . CAISEQGSYEQFF TGTGCCATCAGTGAACAGGGCAGCTATGAGCAGTTCTTC
TRBJ2-1 . TRBV4-1 . CASSQITLGHNHEQFF TGCGCCAGCAGCCAGATCACGCTCGGACACAACCATGAGCAGTTCTTC
TRBJ2-3 once TRBV11-3 . CASSLTAGTDTQYF TGTGCCAGCAGCTTAACCGCCGGGACAGATACGCAGTATTTT
TRBJ1-1 once TRBV7-6 TRBD1 CASSSPGQGNLNTEAFF TGTGCCAGCAGCTCTCCGGGACAGGGAAACTTGAACACTGAAGCTTTCTTT
TRBJ2-7 . TRBV29-1 TRBD1 CSVEDRATSYEQYF TGCAGCGTCGAGGACAGGGCTACATCCTACGAGCAGTACTTC
TRBJ2-2 . TRBV10-1 TRBD1 CASSESTDRVCGNTGELFF TGCGCCAGCAGTGAGTCGACGGACAGGGTATGTGGCAACACCGGGGAGCTGTTTTTT
TRBJ2-1 . TRBV3-1/TRBV3-2 . CASSQDKGVWNEQFF TGTGCCAGCAGCCAAGATAAGGGAGTATGGAATGAGCAGTTCTTC
TRBJ2-7 once TRBV15 . CATSREEGPYEQYF TGTGCCACCAGCAGAGAGGAGGGACCCTACGAGCAGTACTTC
TRBJ2-5 few TRBV2 TRBD1 CASSEDRGRETQYF TGTGCCAGCAGTGAGGACAGGGGGCGCGAGACCCAGTACTTC
TRBJ1-2 . TRBV7-9 TRBD1 CASSGGRGKDYDYGYTF TGTGCCAGCAGCGGTGGCAGGGGGAAAGACTACGACTATGGCTACACCTTC
TRBJ2-1 . TRBV12-3/TRBV12-4 . CASRWTSGNEQFF TGTGCCAGCAGGTGGACGAGCGGCAATGAGCAGTTCTTC
TRBJ2-2 . TRBV30 . CACPRTDNTGELFF TGTGCCTGCCCCCGGACAGACAACACCGGGGAGCTGTTTTTT
TRBJ1-4 few TRBV24-1 . CATSDRRTRDEKLFF TGTGCCACCAGTGACCGAAGGACTCGGGATGAAAAACTGTTTTTT
TRBJ1-1 few TRBV23-1 TRBD1 CASSQSVQGGTEAFF TGCGCCAGCAGTCAATCAGTCCAGGGGGGCACTGAAGCTTTCTTT
TRBJ2-1 . TRBV5-4 TRBD1 CASSLSGQLFNEQFF TGTGCCAGCAGCTTGTCGGGACAGCTCTTCAATGAGCAGTTCTTC
TRBJ1-4 once TRBV19 . CASSPLAGGGGEKLFF TGTGCCAGTAGTCCCCTGGCCGGGGGGGGAGGAGAAAAACTGTTTTTT
TRBJ1-1 . TRBV2 TRBD1 CASRPRRGLSTEAFF TGTGCCAGCAGACCAAGAAGGGGGCTGAGCACTGAAGCTTTCTTT
TRBJ1-2 . TRBV5-6 . CASSLVVGQGYTF TGTGCCAGCAGCTTGGTGGTGGGCCAGGGCTACACCTTC
TRBJ1-6 . TRBV21-1 . CASSTRPGDNSPLHF TGTGCCAGCAGCACCCGCCCGGGTGATAATTCACCCCTCCACTTT
TRBJ2-1 . TRBV2 . CASSESDSRVGGEQFF TGTGCCAGCAGTGAATCAGACTCCCGAGTGGGAGGTGAGCAGTTCTTC
TRBJ1-1 once TRBV9 TRBD1 CASSVDRGTEAFF TGTGCCAGCAGCGTAGACAGGGGAACTGAAGCTTTCTTT
TRBJ1-1 once TRBV27 . CASSLDGRTEAFF TGTGCCAGCAGCCTAGACGGTCGCACTGAAGCTTTCTTT
TRBJ2-3 . TRBV7-6 TRBD2 CASSNQRSSGDYTQYF TGTGCCAGCTCTAACCAGAGGTCTAGCGGGGACTATACGCAGTATTTT
TRBJ1-3 once TRBV11-2 . CASSLRVFSSGNTIYF TGTGCCAGCAGCTTAAGAGTCTTTAGCTCTGGAAACACCATATATTTT
TRBJ1-6 once TRBV7-9 TRBD1 CAGTGENSPLHF TGTGCCGGGACAGGGGAAAATTCACCCCTCCACTTT
TRBJ2-7 few TRBV20-1 . CSAGRRDEQYF TGCAGTGCCGGTAGGAGGGACGAGCAGTACTTC
TRBJ2-7 . TRBV5-1 TRBD1 CASSPQGANEQYF TGCGCCAGCAGCCCCCAGGGGGCTAACGAGCAGTACTTC
TRBJ2-7 . TRBV29-1 TRBD1 CSAPGQGLSEQYF TGCAGCGCGCCAGGACAGGGACTCTCCGAGCAGTACTTC
TRBJ2-5 . TRBV4-1 . CASSQAFYQGIRETQYF TGCGCCAGCAGCCAAGCGTTCTATCAGGGTATACGGGAGACCCAGTACTTC